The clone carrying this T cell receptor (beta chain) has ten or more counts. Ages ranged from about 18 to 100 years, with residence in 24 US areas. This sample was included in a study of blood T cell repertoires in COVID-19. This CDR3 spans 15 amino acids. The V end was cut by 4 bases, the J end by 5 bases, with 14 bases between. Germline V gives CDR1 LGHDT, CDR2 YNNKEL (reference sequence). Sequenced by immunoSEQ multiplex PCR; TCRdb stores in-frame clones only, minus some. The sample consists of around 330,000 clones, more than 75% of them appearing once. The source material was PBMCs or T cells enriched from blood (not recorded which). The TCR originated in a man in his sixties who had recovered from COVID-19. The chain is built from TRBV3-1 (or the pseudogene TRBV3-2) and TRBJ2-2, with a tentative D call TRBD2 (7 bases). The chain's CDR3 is CASSLGGARTGELFF. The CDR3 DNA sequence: TGTGCCAGCAGCCTAGGGGGGGCCCGAACCGGGGAGCTGTTTTTT.